The 13 T cell receptor beta chains given below trace back to one sample, sequenced in a study of blood T cell repertoires in COVID-19 (dated by TCRdb to 2018 to 2021). The library relied on the immunoSEQ multiplex PCR assay. TCRdb mirrors the immuneACCESS table, restricted to in-frame sequences. Some clones are absent from its copies; in checked studies, under half trace to an unresolved V gene, and the reason for the others is unknown. The sample table contains over 200,000 clones; only one count was recorded for about nine tenths of them. In total, the top ten clones hold less than 7.5% of the sample. Sequenced sample: peripheral blood. These receptors were obtained from a man aged 55 to 70 who had recovered from COVID-19.

This chain connects TRBV10-3 to TRBJ2-5, with no clear D. The CDR3 sequence is 14 residues long. The germline gives CDR1 ENHRY, CDR2 SYGVKD. V lost 0 bases and J 2 bases, leaving 7 bases between the germline ends. The CDR3 protein is CAISESAIQETQYF. For the CDR3, the DNA is TGTGCCATCAGTGAGTCGGCAATACAAGAGACCCAGTACTTC.

The rearrangement joins TRBV6-1 to TRBJ1-2, with D maybe TRBD1 (5 bases). The germline V gene has CDR1 MNHNS and CDR2 SASEGT. The CDR3 is made up of 13 amino acids. Trimming left V 2 bases short and J 8 bases short, with 12 bases between. The CDR3, as DNA: TGTGCCAGCAGTGAAACTGCAGGGTTCGGCTACACCTTC. Translated, it gives CASSETAGFGYTF.

This chain uses TRBV30 with TRBJ2-3; 7 nucleotides match TRBD2. CDR1 is GTSNPN, CDR2 SVGIG, per germline (reference sequence). Germline trimming cut 0 bases from V and 0 bases from J; bases unmatched to any gene: 3. The CDR3 is 15 amino acids. The CDR3 is CAWSVLSGSTDTQYF. As DNA, the CDR3 is TGTGCCTGGAGTGTACTTAGCGGGAGCACAGATACGCAGTATTTT.

This chain connects TRBV3-1 (or the pseudogene TRBV3-2) to TRBJ2-7; perhaps TRBD1 as D (6 bases). Germline-derived CDR1 and CDR2 are LGHDT and YNNKEL (reference sequence). V was trimmed by 3 bases and J by 0 bases, leaving 15 bases between them. This CDR3 comprises 16 residues. Here the CDR3 DNA reads TGTGCCAGCAGCCAGTGGGGGCTTCTACTCTCCTACGAGCAGTACTTC. Protein sequence: CASSQWGLLLSYEQYF.

The chain employs TRBV18 and TRBJ1-2, with D perhaps matching TRBD1 (5 bases). The CDR3 sequence is 13 residues long. V lost 5 bases and J 2 bases, leaving 9 bases between the germline ends. Looked up from germline, CDR1 is KGHSH and CDR2 is LQKENI. CDR3 sequence (DNA): TGTGCCAGCTCAGTGGACATGAACTATGGCTACACCTTC. It codes for CASSVDMNYGYTF.

The V gene is TRBV6-5, the J gene TRBJ1-5; 7 bases align to TRBD1. The CDR3 runs 14 residues. Germline V CDR1 and CDR2: MNHEY, SVGAGI. V was pared by 5 bases and J by 2 bases, with 3 bases of the junction left unmatched. The CDR3 coding sequence is TGTGCCAGCAGTCCGGGACAGCGCAATCAGCCCCAGCATTTT. Protein sequence: CASSPGQRNQPQHF.

The chain joins TRBV14 to TRBJ2-2; possible D gene TRBD1, 5 bases. The germline V and J ends were trimmed by 2 bases and 4 bases, with 14 bases remaining between them. Germline loops: CDR1 SGHDN, CDR2 FVKESK. CDR3 length: 16 residues. CDR3 sequence: CASSQILGAGTGELFF. In DNA form, the CDR3 reads TGTGCCAGCAGCCAAATATTAGGGGCAGGCACCGGGGAGCTGTTTTTT.

This chain joins TRBV11-2 and TRBJ2-1; D is unclear. Germline CDR1 and CDR2: SGHAT and FQNNGV. The V end lost 2 bases, the J end lost 8 bases, and 4 bases lay between the germline ends. The CDR3 loop spans 11 amino acids. CDR3 in amino acids: CASSLTHEQFF. The CDR3 coding sequence is TGTGCCAGCAGCTTAACTCATGAGCAGTTCTTC.

The genes are TRBV7-8 and TRBJ1-5, with a possible D match to TRBD1 (5 bases). The CDR3 runs to 14 residues. Trimming shortened V by 4 bases and J by 1 base, and 8 bases separated the two germline ends. The germline gives CDR1 SGHVS, CDR2 FQNEAQ. The CDR3 DNA is TGTGCCAGCAGCTCTGGGGGGAGCAATCAGCCCCAGCATTTT. The encoded protein is CASSSGGSNQPQHF.

The chain combines TRBV10-3 with TRBJ2-3; 10 bases map to TRBD2. Germline CDR1 and CDR2: ENHRY and SYGVKD. The CDR3 length is 15 residues. Trimming cost V 5 bases and J 4 bases; bases outside gene matches: 6. The CDR3 loop reads CAISIAGGRSDTQYF. The CDR3 DNA is TGTGCCATCAGTATAGCGGGGGGAAGGTCAGATACGCAGTATTTT.

The J gene is TRBJ2-1, the V gene TRBV2; D may be TRBD1 (7 bases). CDR1 is SNHLY and CDR2 is FYNNEI in the germline V gene. The V gene lost 4 bases and the J gene lost 7 bases, with 11 bases spanning the gap. This CDR3 has 13 amino acids. The CDR3 bases are TGTGCCAGCAGTGGGCAGGGGGGTAATGAGCAGTTCTTC. This sequence encodes CASSGQGGNEQFF.

The chain links TRBV3-1 (or the pseudogene TRBV3-2) to TRBJ2-3; 8 bases are shared with TRBD2. The CDR3 loop spans 14 amino acids. After removal of 4 bases from V and 1 base from J, the junction contained 1 base not matched to a gene. Germline CDR1 reads LGHDT; CDR2 reads YNNKEL (reference sequence). The CDR3 loop reads CASSPGGRTDTQYF. The CDR3, as DNA: TGTGCCAGCAGCCCGGGGGGGCGCACAGATACGCAGTATTTT.

This clone was seen a handful of times. This CDR3 is CASSAGLAGGFREQYF. The CDR3 coding sequence is TGTGCCAGCAGCGCGGGACTAGCGGGGGGCTTCCGCGAGCAGTACTTC. The genes are TRBV7-9 and TRBJ2-7; TRBD2 aligns across 15 bases. Trimming cost V 5 bases and J 6 bases; bases outside gene matches: 8. Germline V gene lookup returns CDR1 SEHNR and CDR2 FQNEAQ (reference sequence). The CDR3 spans 16 residues.